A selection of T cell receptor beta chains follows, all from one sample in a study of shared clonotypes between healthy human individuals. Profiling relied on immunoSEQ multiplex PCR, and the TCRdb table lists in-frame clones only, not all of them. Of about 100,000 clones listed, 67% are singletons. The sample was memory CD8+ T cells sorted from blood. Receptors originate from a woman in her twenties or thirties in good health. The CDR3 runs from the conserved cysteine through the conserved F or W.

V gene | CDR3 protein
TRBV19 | CASSPGGFSYEQYF
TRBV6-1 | CASSEVAGENEQYF
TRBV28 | CASIGQGWGGYTF
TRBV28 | CASSSPARPANSYEQYF
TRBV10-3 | CAIKRWRVQETQYF
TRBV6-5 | CASSYVQTNTEAFF
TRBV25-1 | CASRGGTSGNEQYF
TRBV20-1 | CSGGRGTEAFF
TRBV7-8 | CASRTRAGVADTQYF
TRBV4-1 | CASSQVGRVNTEAFF
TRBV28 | CASGNRGRLGELFF
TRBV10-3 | CAISEGSRYTF
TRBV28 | CASSLWGLAPGGSEQYF
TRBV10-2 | CASSASGRTKNIQYF
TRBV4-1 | CASSHKPTVGREKLFF
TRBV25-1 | CASRERSSGNTIYF
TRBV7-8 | CASSSRNNEQFF
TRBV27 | CASSLYRDNSPLHF
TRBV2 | CASSESPQGINTGELFF
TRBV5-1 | CASSPDIYTEAFF
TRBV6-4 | CASSEGSGETDTQYF
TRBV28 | CASSFRQSSEAFF
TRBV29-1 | CSAGLAERTDTQYF
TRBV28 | CASRTGASGNQPQHF
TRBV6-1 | CASSEGGSYYEQYF
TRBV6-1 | CASSGGPDTGELFF
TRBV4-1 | CASSQVVGEYEQYF